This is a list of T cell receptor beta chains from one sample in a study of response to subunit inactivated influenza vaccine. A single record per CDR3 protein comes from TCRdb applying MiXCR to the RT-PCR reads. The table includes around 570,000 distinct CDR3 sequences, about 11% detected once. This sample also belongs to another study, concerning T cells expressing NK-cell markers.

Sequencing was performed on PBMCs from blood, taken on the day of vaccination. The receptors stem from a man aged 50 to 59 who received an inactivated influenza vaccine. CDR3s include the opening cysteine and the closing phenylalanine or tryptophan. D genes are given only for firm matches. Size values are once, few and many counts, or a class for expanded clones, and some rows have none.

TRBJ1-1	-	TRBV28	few	TGTGCCAGCAGCCCTATCCCAGGACGGAACACTGAAGCTTTCTTT	CASSPIPGRNTEAFF
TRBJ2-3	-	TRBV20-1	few	TGCAGTGCAATGGTTCCGGAATTATGGACAGATACGCAGTATTTT	CSAMVPELWTDTQYF
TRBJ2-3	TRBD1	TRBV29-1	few	TGCAGCGTTGAGCAGGGGGCCGACACAGATACGCAGTATTTT	CSVEQGADTDTQYF
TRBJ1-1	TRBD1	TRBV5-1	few	TGCGCCAGCACGGGACAGGGGAGCACTGAAGCTTTCTTT	CASTGQGSTEAFF
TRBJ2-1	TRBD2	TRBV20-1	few	TGCAGTGCTAGAGCCTTAGGACTAGCGGGATCGGACTACAATGAGCAGTTCTTC	CSARALGLAGSDYNEQFF
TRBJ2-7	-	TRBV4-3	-	TGCGCCAGCAGCCAAGATCACCTTAGGGGTTCCTACGAGCAGTACTTC	CASSQDHLRGSYEQYF
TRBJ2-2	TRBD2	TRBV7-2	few	TGTGCCAGCAGCTTAGTACTAGCGGGGGGGCCCGGGGAGCTGTTTTTT	CASSLVLAGGPGELFF
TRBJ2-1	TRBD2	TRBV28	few	TGTGCCAGCATGGGAGGGGCTGGGTCCTACAATGAGCAGTTCTTC	CASMGGAGSYNEQFF
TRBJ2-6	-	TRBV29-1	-	TGCAGCGTTCGGGTCCCTGGGGCCAACGTCCTGACTTTC	CSVRVPGANVLTF
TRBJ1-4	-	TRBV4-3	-	TGCGCCAGCTCATTGTCGGTTGGTGAAAAACTGTTTTTT	CASSLSVGEKLFF
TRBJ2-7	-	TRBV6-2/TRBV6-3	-	TGTGCCAGCAGTTCCGGGGACGGATTTTCCTACGAGCAGTACTTC	CASSSGDGFSYEQYF
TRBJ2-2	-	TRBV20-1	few	TGCAGTGCTTCCGGGACTTCGAACACCGGGGAGCTGTTTTTT	CSASGTSNTGELFF
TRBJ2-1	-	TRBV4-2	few	TGTGCCAGCAGCCAAGAGGCTAGAAACTACAATGAGCAGTTCTTC	CASSQEARNYNEQFF
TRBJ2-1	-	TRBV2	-	TGTGCCAGCAGGGAACCCGTGACTAGAGATGAGCAGTTCTTC	CASREPVTRDEQFF
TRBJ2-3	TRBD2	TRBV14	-	TGTGCCAGCAGCCAAGATAGGCGTAGCGGGAGCGTCACAGATACGCAGTATTTT	CASSQDRRSGSVTDTQYF
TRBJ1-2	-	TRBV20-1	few	TGCAGTGCTAGTCCCCCGGAAGGGGCTAACTATGGCTACACCTTC	CSASPPEGANYGYTF
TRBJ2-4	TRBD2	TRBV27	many	TGTGCCAGCAGTTTATCCAAGGGGACTAGCGGGAAAAAAAACATTCAGTACTTC	CASSLSKGTSGKKNIQYF
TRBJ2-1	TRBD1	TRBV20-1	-	TGCAGTGCTAGACGACAGGGGGCGCTATACAATGAGCAGTTCTTC	CSARRQGALYNEQFF
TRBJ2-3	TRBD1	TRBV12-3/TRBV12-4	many	TGTGCCAGCAGGAAAAGGGACAGGGTATCCGATACGCAGTATTTT	CASRKRDRVSDTQYF
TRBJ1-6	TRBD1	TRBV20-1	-	TGCAGTGCTAGAGGACAGGGTGATTCACCCCTCCACTTT	CSARGQGDSPLHF
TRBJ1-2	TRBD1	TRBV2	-	TGTGCCAGGAGGACAGGGATGGATGGCTACACCTTC	CARRTGMDGYTF
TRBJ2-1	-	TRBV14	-	TGTGCCAGCAGCCCGAGACCTGTTGGGCGGAGCTCCTACAATGAGCAGTTCTTC	CASSPRPVGRSSYNEQFF
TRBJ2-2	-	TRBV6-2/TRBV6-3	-	TGTGCCAGCAGCCGGTCGGCCGGGGAGCTGTTTTTT	CASSRSAGELFF
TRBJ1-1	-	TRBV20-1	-	TGCAGTGCTAGAGCAAGGGACCCGGACGCTGAAGCTTTCTTT	CSARARDPDAEAFF
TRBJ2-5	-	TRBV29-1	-	TGCAGCGTTAGGTCTCTTCTAGGGGAGACCCAGTACTTC	CSVRSLLGETQYF
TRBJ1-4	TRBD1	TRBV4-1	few	TGCGCCAGCAGCCAACAAAGCCAGGGGGCGCTTGAAAAACTGTTTTTT	CASSQQSQGALEKLFF
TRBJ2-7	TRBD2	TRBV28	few	TGTGCCAGCAGTTTCGGGTCTCGAGCGGGGGGGCTCTCTTACGAGCAGTACTTC	CASSFGSRAGGLSYEQYF
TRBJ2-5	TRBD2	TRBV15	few	TGTGCCACCAGCAGAGGAGCGGGGGACCAAGAGACCCAGTACTTC	CATSRGAGDQETQYF
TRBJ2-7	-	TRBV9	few	TGTGCCAGCAGCGTAGCTACCGGGACACCTACCTACGAGCAGTACTTC	CASSVATGTPTYEQYF
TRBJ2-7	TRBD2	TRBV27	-	TGTGCCAGCAGTACGACTAGCGGATTAGGGGAGCAGTACTTC	CASSTTSGLGEQYF
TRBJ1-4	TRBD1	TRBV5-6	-	TGTGCCAGCAGCTGGACAGGGGGCGGCTCTTTAGCAACTAATGAAAAACTGTTTTTT	CASSWTGGGSLATNEKLFF
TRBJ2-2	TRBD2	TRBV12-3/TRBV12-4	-	TGTGCCAGCAGCACGGGGGGGAAAATCTTTTCCGGGGAGCTGTTTTTT	CASSTGGKIFSGELFF
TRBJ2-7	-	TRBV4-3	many	TGCGCCAGCAGCCAAGAAATCGGGGTGCCCTACGAGCAGTACTTC	CASSQEIGVPYEQYF
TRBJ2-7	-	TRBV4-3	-	TGCGCCAGCAGCCAAGAGGTGCGGGGAGACTACGAGCAGTACTTC	CASSQEVRGDYEQYF
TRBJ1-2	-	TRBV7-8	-	TGTGACAGCAGCTTGACTTATGGACCCCAGGGTGGCTACACCTTC	CDSSLTYGPQGGYTF
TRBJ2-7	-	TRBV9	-	TGTGCCAGGGGCCCCGGGCTCCTCTACGAGCAGTACTTC	CARGPGLLYEQYF
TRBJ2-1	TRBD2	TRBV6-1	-	TGTGCCAGCAGTCTCTTTTCTAGCGGAGTATACAATGAGCAGTTCTTC	CASSLFSSGVYNEQFF
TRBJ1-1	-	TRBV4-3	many	TGCGCCAGCAGCCTCGGGACGGAGAACACTGAAGCTTTCTTT	CASSLGTENTEAFF